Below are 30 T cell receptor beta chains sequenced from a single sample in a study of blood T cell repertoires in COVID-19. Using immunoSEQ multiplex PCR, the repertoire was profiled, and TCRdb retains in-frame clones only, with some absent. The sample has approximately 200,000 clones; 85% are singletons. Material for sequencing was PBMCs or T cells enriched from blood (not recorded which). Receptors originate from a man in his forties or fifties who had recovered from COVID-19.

Here the CDR3 DNA reads TGTGCCAGTAGTAGTCAGGGGTACTCTGGAAACACCATATATTTT. It yields the protein CASSSQGYSGNTIYF. The rearrangement joins TRBV19 to TRBJ1-3, with a tentative D call TRBD1 (6 bases). V lost 4 bases to trimming and J lost 0 bases, with 10 bases between them. In germline, CDR1 is LNHDA, CDR2 SQIVND (reference sequence). CDR3 length: 15 amino acids.

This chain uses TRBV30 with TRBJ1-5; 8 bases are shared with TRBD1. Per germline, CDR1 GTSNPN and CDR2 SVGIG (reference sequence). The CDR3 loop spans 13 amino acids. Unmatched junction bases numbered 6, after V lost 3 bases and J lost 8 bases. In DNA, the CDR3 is TGTGCCTGGAGGGGGTCAGGGGGCGAGCCCCAGCATTTT. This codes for CAWRGSGGEPQHF.

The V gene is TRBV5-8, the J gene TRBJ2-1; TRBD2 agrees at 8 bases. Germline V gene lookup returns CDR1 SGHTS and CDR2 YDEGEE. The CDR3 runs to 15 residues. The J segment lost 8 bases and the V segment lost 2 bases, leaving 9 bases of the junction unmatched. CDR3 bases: TGTGCCAGCAGCTTTACTACTAGCGGATTCGATGAGCAGTTCTTC. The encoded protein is CASSFTTSGFDEQFF.

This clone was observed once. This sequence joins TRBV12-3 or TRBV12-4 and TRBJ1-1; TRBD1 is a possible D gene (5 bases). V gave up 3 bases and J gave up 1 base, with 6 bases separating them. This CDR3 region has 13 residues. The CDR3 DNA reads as TGTGCCAGCAGTTTCGGGGGGAACACTGAAGCTTTCTTT. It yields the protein CASSFGGNTEAFF.

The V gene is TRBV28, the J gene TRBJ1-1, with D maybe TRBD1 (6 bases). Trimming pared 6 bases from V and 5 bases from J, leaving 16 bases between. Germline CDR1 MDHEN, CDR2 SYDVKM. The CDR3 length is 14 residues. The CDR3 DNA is TGTGCCAGCAGCGGAGACAGGTTTCGGACTGAAGCTTTCTTT. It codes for CASSGDRFRTEAFF.

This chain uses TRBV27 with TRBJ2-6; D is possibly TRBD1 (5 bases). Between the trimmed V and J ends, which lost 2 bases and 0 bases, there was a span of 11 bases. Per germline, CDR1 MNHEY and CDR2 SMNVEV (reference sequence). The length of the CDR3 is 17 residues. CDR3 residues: CASSLRQLSSGANVLTF. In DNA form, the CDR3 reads TGTGCCAGCAGTTTAAGACAGCTTTCCTCTGGGGCCAACGTCCTGACTTTC.

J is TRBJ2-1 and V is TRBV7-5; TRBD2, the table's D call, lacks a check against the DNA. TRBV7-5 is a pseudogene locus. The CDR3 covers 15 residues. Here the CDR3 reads CARTLGTSGYNEQFF. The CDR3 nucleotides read TGTGCCAGAACCCTCGGGACTAGCGGTTACAATGAGCAGTTCTTC.

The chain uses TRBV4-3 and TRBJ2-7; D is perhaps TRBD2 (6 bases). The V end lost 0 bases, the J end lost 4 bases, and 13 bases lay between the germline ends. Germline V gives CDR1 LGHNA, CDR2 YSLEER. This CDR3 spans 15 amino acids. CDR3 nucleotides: TGCGCCAGCAGCCAAGAGGGCGGGACCGTATACGAGCAGTACTTC. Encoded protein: CASSQEGGTVYEQYF.

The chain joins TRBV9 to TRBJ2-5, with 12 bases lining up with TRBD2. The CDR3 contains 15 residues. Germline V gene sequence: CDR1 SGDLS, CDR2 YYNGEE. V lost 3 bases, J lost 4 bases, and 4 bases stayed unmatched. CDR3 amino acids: CASSEALAGGETQYF. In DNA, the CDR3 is TGTGCCAGCAGCGAAGCACTAGCGGGGGGAGAGACCCAGTACTTC.

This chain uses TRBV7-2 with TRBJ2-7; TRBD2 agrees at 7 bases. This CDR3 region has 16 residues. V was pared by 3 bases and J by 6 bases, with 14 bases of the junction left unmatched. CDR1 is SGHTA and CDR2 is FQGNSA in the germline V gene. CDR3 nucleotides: TGTGCCAGCAGCTTCCACAGTCGGACACTAGCGCCCGAGCAGTACTTC. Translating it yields CASSFHSRTLAPEQYF.

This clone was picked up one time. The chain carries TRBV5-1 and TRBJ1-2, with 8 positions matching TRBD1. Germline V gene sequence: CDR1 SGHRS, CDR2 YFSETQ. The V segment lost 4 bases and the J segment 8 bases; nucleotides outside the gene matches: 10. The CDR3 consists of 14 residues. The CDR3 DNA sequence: TGCGCCAGCAGCGCTGTCGTGACAGGGGACGGCTACACCTTC. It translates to CASSAVVTGDGYTF. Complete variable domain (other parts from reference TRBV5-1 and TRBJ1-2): KAGVTQTPRYLIKTRGQQVTLSCSPISGHRSVSWYQQTPGQGLQFLFEYFSETQRNKGNFPGRFSGRQFSNSRSEMNVSTLELGDSALYLCASSAVVTGDGYTFGSGTRLTVV.

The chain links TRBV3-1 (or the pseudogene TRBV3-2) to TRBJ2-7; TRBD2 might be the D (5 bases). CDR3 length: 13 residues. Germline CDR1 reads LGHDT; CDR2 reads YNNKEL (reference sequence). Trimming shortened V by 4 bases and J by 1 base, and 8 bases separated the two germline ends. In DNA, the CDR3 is TGTGCCAGCAGCCTAGCGCAATCCTACGAGCAGTACTTC. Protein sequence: CASSLAQSYEQYF.

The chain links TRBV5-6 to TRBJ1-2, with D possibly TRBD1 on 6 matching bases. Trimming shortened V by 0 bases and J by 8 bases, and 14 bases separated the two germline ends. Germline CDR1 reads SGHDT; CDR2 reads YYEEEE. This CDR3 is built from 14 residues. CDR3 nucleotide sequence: TGTGCCAGCAGCTTGGGACAGGCTCCGTTCGGCTACACCTTC. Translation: CASSLGQAPFGYTF.

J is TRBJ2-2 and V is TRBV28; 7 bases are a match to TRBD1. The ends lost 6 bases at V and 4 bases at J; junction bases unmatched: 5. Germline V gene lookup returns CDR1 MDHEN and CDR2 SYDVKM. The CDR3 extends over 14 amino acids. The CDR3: CASRRQGGTGELFF. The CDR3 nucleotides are TGTGCCAGCAGGAGACAGGGCGGCACCGGGGAGCTGTTTTTT.

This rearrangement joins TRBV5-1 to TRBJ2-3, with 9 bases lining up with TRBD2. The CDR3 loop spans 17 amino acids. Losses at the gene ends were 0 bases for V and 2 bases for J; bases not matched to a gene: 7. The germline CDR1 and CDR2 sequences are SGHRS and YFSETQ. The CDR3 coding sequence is TGCGCCAGCAGCTTGGTAAGGGCTAGCGGGATCACAGATACGCAGTATTTT. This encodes CASSLVRASGITDTQYF.

For the CDR3, the DNA is TGTGCCAGCTCACCACCGTTTACAGGGGAAGGGGCTGGCTACACCTTC. This codes for CASSPPFTGEGAGYTF. The chain couples TRBV18 to TRBJ1-2; 7 bases map to TRBD1. The V gene end was trimmed by 0 bases and the J gene end by 7 bases; junction bases not matched to a gene: 11. CDR1 is KGHSH, CDR2 LQKENI, per germline. CDR3 length: 16 residues.

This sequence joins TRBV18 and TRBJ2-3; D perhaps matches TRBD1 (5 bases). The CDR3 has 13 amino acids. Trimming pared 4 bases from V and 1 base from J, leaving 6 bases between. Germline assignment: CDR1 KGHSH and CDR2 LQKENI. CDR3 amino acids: CASSLGGTDTQYF. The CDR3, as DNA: TGTGCCAGCTCACTAGGGGGCACAGATACGCAGTATTTT.

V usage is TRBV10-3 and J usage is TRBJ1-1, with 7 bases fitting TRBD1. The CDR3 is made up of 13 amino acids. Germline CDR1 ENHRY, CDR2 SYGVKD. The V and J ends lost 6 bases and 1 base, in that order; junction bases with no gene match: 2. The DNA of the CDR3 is TGTGCCATCAGGGGACAGAGGAACACTGAAGCTTTCTTT. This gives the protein CAIRGQRNTEAFF.

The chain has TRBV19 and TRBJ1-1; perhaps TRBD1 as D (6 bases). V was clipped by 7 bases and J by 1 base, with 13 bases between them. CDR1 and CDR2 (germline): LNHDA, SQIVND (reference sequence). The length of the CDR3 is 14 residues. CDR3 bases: TGTGCCAGTACGGAAGACAGGTCGAACACTGAAGCTTTCTTT. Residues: CASTEDRSNTEAFF.

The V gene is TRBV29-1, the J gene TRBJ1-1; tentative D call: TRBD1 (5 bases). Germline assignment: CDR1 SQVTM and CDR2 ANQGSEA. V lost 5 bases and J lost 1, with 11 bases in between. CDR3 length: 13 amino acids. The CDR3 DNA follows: TGCAGCGTTTTTCGACAGCCGAACACTGAAGCTTTCTTT. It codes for CSVFRQPNTEAFF. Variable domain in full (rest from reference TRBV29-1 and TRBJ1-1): SAVISQKPSRDICQRGTSLTIQCQVDSQVTMMFWYRQQPGQSLTLIATANQGSEATYESGFVIDKFPISRPNLTFSTLTVSNMSPEDSSIYLCSVFRQPNTEAFFGQGTRLTVV.

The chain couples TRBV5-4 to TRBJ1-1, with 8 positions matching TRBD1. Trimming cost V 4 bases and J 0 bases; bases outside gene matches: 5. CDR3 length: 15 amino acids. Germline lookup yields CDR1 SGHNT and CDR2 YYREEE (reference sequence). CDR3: CASSTRTGMNTEAFF. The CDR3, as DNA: TGTGCCAGCAGCACACGGACAGGGATGAACACTGAAGCTTTCTTT. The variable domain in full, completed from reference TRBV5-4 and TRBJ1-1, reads ETGVTQSPTHLIKTRGQQVTLRCSSQSGHNTVSWYQQALGQGPQFIFQYYREEENGRGNFPPRFSGLQFPNYSSELNVNALELDDSALYLCASSTRTGMNTEAFFGQGTRLTVV.

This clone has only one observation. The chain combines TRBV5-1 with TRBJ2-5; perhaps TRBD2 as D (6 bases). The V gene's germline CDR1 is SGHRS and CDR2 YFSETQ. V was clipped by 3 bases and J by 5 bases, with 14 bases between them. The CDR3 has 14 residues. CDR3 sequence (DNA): TGCGCCAGCAGCTCCTCGGTGGGAGGCGAGACCCAGTACTTC. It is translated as CASSSSVGGETQYF. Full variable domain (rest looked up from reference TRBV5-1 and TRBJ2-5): KAGVTQTPRYLIKTRGQQVTLSCSPISGHRSVSWYQQTPGQGLQFLFEYFSETQRNKGNFPGRFSGRQFSNSRSEMNVSTLELGDSALYLCASSSSVGGETQYFGPGTRLLVL.

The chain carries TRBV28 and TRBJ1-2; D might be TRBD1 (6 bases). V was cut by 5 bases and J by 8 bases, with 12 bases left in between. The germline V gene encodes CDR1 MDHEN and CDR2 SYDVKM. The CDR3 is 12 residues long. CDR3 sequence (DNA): TGTGCCAGCAGTACACAGGGTGGAGGCTACACCTTC. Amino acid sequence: CASSTQGGGYTF.

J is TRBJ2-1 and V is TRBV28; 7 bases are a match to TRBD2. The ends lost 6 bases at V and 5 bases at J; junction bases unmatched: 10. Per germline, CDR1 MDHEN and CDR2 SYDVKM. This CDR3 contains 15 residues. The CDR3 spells CASSSRSGLNNEQFF. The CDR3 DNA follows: TGTGCCAGCAGCTCTCGATCGGGACTAAACAATGAGCAGTTCTTC.

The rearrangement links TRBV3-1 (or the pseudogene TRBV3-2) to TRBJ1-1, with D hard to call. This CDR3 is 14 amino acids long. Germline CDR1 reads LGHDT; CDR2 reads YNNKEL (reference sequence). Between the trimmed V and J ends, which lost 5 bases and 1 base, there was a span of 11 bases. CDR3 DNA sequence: TGTGCCAGCAGCGGCCGAAGAGGGAACACTGAAGCTTTCTTT. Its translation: CASSGRRGNTEAFF.

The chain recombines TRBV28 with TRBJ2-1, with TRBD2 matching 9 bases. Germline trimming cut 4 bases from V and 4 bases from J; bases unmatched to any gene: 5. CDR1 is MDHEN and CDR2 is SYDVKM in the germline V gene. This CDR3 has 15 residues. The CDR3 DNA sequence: TGTGCCAGCAGTTATTCTAGCGGGGTTTACAATGAGCAGTTCTTC. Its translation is CASSYSSGVYNEQFF. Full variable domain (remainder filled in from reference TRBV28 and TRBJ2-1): DVKVTQSSRYLVKRTGEKVFLECVQDMDHENMFWYRQDPGLGLRLIYFSYDVKMKEKGDIPEGYSVSREKKERFSLILESASTNQTSMYLCASSYSSGVYNEQFFGPGTRLTVL.

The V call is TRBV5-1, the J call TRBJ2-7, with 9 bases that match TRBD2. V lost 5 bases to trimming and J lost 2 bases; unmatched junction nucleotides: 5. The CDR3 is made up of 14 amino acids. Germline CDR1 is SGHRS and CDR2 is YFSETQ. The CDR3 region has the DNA TGCGCCAGCAGAGGGCTAGCGGGGACCTACGAGCAGTACTTC. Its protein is CASRGLAGTYEQYF.

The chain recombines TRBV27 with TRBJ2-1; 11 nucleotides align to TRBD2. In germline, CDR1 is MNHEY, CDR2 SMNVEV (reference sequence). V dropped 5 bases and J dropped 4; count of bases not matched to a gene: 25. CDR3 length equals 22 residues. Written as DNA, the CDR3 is TGTGCCAGCAGTCTTACCCAAATTCGACTAGCGGGGTGGAGAGGGGAGTACAATGAGCAGTTCTTC. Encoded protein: CASSLTQIRLAGWRGEYNEQFF.

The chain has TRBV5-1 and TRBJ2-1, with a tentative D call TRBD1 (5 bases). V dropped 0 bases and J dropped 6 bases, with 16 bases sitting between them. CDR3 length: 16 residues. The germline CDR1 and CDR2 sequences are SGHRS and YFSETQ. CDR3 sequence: CASSLVGQNHPNEQFF. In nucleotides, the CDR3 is TGCGCCAGCAGCTTGGTGGGGCAGAACCACCCCAATGAGCAGTTCTTC.

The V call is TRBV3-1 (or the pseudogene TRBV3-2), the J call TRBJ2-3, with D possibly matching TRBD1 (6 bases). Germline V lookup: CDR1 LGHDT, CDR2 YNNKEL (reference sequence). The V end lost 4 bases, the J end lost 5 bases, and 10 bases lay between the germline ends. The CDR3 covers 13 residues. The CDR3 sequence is CASSRQGIDTQYF. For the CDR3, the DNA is TGTGCCAGCAGCCGGCAGGGGATAGATACGCAGTATTTT.